This T cell receptor beta chain was recovered during a study of technical replicates of blood from several donors. Using immunoSEQ multiplex PCR, the repertoire was profiled, and TCRdb retains in-frame clones only, with some absent. The repertoire holds about 15,000 clones, with approximately 83% as singletons. The V segment lost 6 bases and the J segment 7 bases; nucleotides outside the gene matches: 10. The CDR3 is 15 amino acids. CDR1 is MNHEY, CDR2 SVGAGI, per germline. The specimen sequenced was PBMCs. This rearrangement joins TRBV6-5 to TRBJ2-1, with 9 bases aligning to TRBD2. The source is a human donor in good health. The CDR3 loop reads CASRQLAGGVNEQFF. CDR3 in DNA: TGTGCCAGCAGACAACTAGCGGGCGGGGTAAATGAGCAGTTCTTC.